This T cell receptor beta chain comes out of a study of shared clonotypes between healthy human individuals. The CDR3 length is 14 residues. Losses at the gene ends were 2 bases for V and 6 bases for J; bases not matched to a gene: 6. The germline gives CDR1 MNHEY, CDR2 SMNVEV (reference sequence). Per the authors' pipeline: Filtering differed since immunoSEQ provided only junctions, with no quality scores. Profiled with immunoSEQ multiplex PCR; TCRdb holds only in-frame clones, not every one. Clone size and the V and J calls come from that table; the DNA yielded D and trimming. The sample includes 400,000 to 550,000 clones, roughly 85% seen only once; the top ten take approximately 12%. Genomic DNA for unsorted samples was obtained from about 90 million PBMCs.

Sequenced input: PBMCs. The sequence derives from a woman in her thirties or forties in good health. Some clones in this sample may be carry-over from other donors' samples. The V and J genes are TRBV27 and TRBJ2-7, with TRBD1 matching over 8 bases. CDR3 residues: CASSLDRGSGEQYF. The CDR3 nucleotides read TGTGCCAGCAGTTTAGACAGGGGTAGTGGCGAGCAGTACTTC.